This T cell receptor beta chain came from a study of blood T cells in healthy people across ages. Trimming took off 0 bases at V and 7 bases at J, with 3 bases between the two ends. Germline CDR1 and CDR2: DFQATT and SNEGSKA (reference sequence). CDR3 length equals 10 residues. Combining a sample-barcoded 5' primer with a J-beta primer mix, a second PCR ran for about 7 to 11 cycles. Each CDR3 protein gets one entry after TCRdb re-called the 5' RACE reads with MiXCR. The sample consists of 1.5 million to 2 million distinct CDR3 sequences, about 35% of them appearing once. The chain uses TRBV20-1 and TRBJ1-2, with D unclear. The sequence derives from a woman aged 25 to 39 in good health. Sequencing was performed on blood. CDR3 residues: CSAREAGYTF. Written as DNA, the CDR3 is TGCAGTGCTAGAGAAGCTGGCTACACCTTC.